The 29 T cell receptor beta chains given below trace back to one sample, sequenced in a study of cytomegalovirus exposure and HLA in healthy donors. PCR employed 60 Vbeta and 13 Jbeta primers. Profiling relied on immunoSEQ multiplex PCR, and the TCRdb table lists in-frame clones only, not all of them. Of about 120,000 clones in the sample, around 77% were seen once. Specimen: PBMCs. The receptors stem from a man aged 35 to 55 in good health and CMV-seropositive.

The J gene is TRBJ2-2, the V gene TRBV6-1, with 7 bases aligning to TRBD1. The V segment lost 6 bases and the J segment 5 bases; nucleotides outside the gene matches: 9. CDR3 length: 15 amino acids. Germline V lookup: CDR1 MNHNS, CDR2 SASEGT. DNA of the CDR3: TGTGCCAGCAGCAGACAGGGAAGGTCGACCGGGGAGCTGTTTTTT. This sequence encodes CASSRQGRSTGELFF.

The chain combines TRBV5-1 with TRBJ2-5; 7 bases agree with TRBD2. This CDR3 comprises 14 residues. V gave up 0 bases and J gave up 4 bases; unmatched junction bases: 3. Germline V gives CDR1 SGHRS, CDR2 YFSETQ. The CDR3 protein is CASSLAPGGETQYF. DNA of the CDR3: TGCGCCAGCAGCTTGGCCCCGGGAGGAGAGACCCAGTACTTC.

The J gene is TRBJ1-5, the V gene TRBV28, with D possibly being TRBD1 (6 bases). Looked up from germline, CDR1 is MDHEN and CDR2 is SYDVKM. Trimming removed 7 bases from V and 6 bases from J, with 16 bases in between. CDR3 size: 14 residues. The CDR3 sequence: CASTNDRMGQPQHF. Written as DNA, the CDR3 is TGTGCCAGCACCAACGACAGGATGGGTCAGCCCCAGCATTTT.

This clone was found once. The rearrangement joins TRBV7-2 to TRBJ1-4; 7 nucleotides agree with TRBD1. J was trimmed by 5 bases and V by 6 bases; bases with no gene match: 12. CDR3 length: 16 residues. Germline V CDR1 and CDR2: SGHTA, FQGNSA. The CDR3 protein is CASSSHRAGGNEKLFF. The CDR3 region has the DNA TGTGCCAGCAGTTCCCATCGGGCAGGGGGAAATGAAAAACTGTTTTTT.

DNA for the CDR3: TGTGCCAGCAGCCACCGGGAAGGCCCAACCTCCTACGAGCAGTACTTC. It specifies CASSHREGPTSYEQYF. The chain has TRBV27 and TRBJ2-7, with a possible D match to TRBD2 (5 bases). Trimming took 6 bases from V and 0 from J, leaving 18 bases between them. The CDR3 has 16 amino acids. Germline assignment: CDR1 MNHEY and CDR2 SMNVEV (reference sequence).

The CDR3 DNA reads TGTGCCAGCTCATTTGACAGAGCTCAGCCCCAGCATTTT. This gives the protein CASSFDRAQPQHF. This chain joins TRBV18 and TRBJ1-5; D perhaps matches TRBD1 (5 bases). CDR1 and CDR2 from the germline V gene are KGHSH and LQKENI. The CDR3 extends over 13 amino acids. V lost 5 bases to trimming and J lost 6 bases, with 11 bases between them.

This clone was picked up a small number of times. This sequence joins TRBV6-1 and TRBJ1-5, with D perhaps TRBD1 (6 bases). The CDR3 contains 14 residues. Deletions cut 6 bases from V and 2 bases from J, with 11 bases between. Germline V CDR1 and CDR2: MNHNS, SASEGT. In DNA form, the CDR3 reads TGTGCCAGCAGGCCCACAGGGCGCAATCAGCCCCAGCATTTT. Amino acid sequence: CASRPTGRNQPQHF.

The chain combines TRBV7-3 with TRBJ2-7; D not resolved. Between the trimmed V and J ends, which lost 0 bases and 5 bases, there was a span of 11 bases. This CDR3 spans 14 amino acids. Germline CDR1 is SGHTA and CDR2 is FQGTGA. CDR3 loop: CASSLTLLGHEQYF. CDR3 nucleotides: TGTGCCAGCAGCTTAACGTTACTGGGCCACGAGCAGTACTTC.

V usage is TRBV2 and J usage is TRBJ2-5; a possible D gene is TRBD1 (5 bases). Trimming removed 8 bases at V and 4 bases at J, with 14 bases between. The V gene's germline CDR1 is SNHLY and CDR2 FYNNEI. The CDR3 spans 13 residues. The CDR3 bases are TGTGCCAGCTCCGTGATGGGGCTAGAGACCCAGTACTTC. Translation gives CASSVMGLETQYF.

Worth noting for this clone: The sample has other DNA sequences that encode this CDR3 too. The chain recombines TRBV6-5 with TRBJ2-1; no firm D call. The germline V gene encodes CDR1 MNHEY and CDR2 SVGAGI. V lost 5 bases and J lost 4, with 6 bases in between. CDR3 length: 12 amino acids. The DNA for the CDR3 is TGTGCCAGCAGTACGCAGTACAATGAGCAGTTCTTC. Protein sequence: CASSTQYNEQFF.

The chain recombines TRBV7-2 with TRBJ2-3; 10 bases fit TRBD1. Trimming took 1 base from V and 4 from J; bases not matched to a gene: 5. The CDR3 has 16 amino acids. The germline V gene has CDR1 SGHTA and CDR2 FQGNSA. CDR3 coding DNA: TGTGCCAGCAGCTTAGGGACAGGGGGGTTTTCAGATACGCAGTATTTT. It codes for CASSLGTGGFSDTQYF. Full variable domain (rest looked up from reference TRBV7-2 and TRBJ2-3): GAGVSQSPSNKVTEKGKDVELRCDPISGHTALYWYRQSLGQGLEFLIYFQGNSAPDKSGLPSDRFSAERTGGSVSTLTIQRTQQEDSAVYLCASSLGTGGFSDTQYFGPGTRLTVL.

The chain uses TRBV11-2 and TRBJ2-3, with 10 bases that match TRBD2. CDR3 length equals 17 residues. J lost 6 bases, V lost 0 bases, and 9 bases had no gene match. Germline V gives CDR1 SGHAT, CDR2 FQNNGV. The chain's CDR3 is CASSLDGLAGASDTQYF. CDR3 nucleotides: TGTGCCAGCAGCTTAGATGGTCTAGCGGGGGCCTCCGATACGCAGTATTTT.

As for this clone: The sample holds other DNA sequences that translate to the same CDR3. V and J are TRBV6-1 and TRBJ1-1; D uncertain. V lost 5 bases to trimming and J lost 1 base, with 8 bases between them. The CDR3 length is 13 residues. Per the germline V gene, CDR1 is MNHNS and CDR2 is SASEGT. The DNA for the CDR3 is TGTGCCAGCAGTTCTGGCCAGAACACTGAAGCTTTCTTT. It yields the protein CASSSGQNTEAFF.

The CDR3 here is CASSFPGQGHSYGYTF. For the CDR3, the DNA is TGTGCCAGCAGTTTCCCCGGACAAGGGCATAGCTATGGCTACACCTTC. This chain links TRBV28 with TRBJ1-2; maybe TRBD1 (5 bases). Germline-derived CDR1 and CDR2 are MDHEN and SYDVKM. This CDR3 has 16 residues. Trimming shortened V by 3 bases and J by 4 bases, and 18 bases separated the two germline ends.

The gene calls are TRBV5-1 and TRBJ2-5; D is unclear. The CDR3 length is 14 residues. Germline V gene data show CDR1 as SGHRS and CDR2 as YFSETQ. V lost 0 bases and J lost 7, with 13 bases in between. The CDR3 DNA follows: TGCGCCAGCAGCTTGGTCGTCGGAACAGTGACCCAGTACTTC. Translating gives CASSLVVGTVTQYF.

V and J are TRBV7-9 and TRBJ2-5; D uncertain. Trimming took off 11 bases at V and 2 bases at J, with 12 bases between the two ends. The CDR3 sequence is 12 residues long. Germline values: CDR1 SEHNR, CDR2 FQNEAQ (reference sequence). The CDR3 is CASSAQQETQYF. CDR3 in DNA: TGTGCCTCGTCTGCACAGCAAGAGACCCAGTACTTC.

This chain uses TRBV5-1 with TRBJ1-2; no firm D call. This CDR3 is 12 amino acids long. V was trimmed by 4 bases and J by 3 bases, leaving 7 bases between them. Per germline, CDR1 SGHRS and CDR2 YFSETQ. The CDR3 is CASSATDYGYTF. The CDR3 nucleotides are TGCGCCAGCAGCGCTACAGACTATGGCTACACCTTC.

The chain carries TRBV7-3 and TRBJ2-3; perhaps TRBD2 as D (5 bases). Germline V lookup: CDR1 SGHTA, CDR2 FQGTGA. V was shortened by 0 bases and J by 9 bases, with 16 bases between the two germline ends. The CDR3 runs 15 residues. The CDR3 sequence: CASSLTPAFWETQYF. In DNA, the CDR3 is TGTGCCAGCAGCTTAACCCCCGCCTTTTGGGAGACGCAGTATTTT.

The chain employs TRBV30 and TRBJ1-3; TRBD1 agrees at 10 bases. Trimming cost V 6 bases and J 2 bases; bases outside gene matches: 4. The CDR3 contains 14 residues. CDR1 and CDR2 from the germline V gene are GTSNPN and SVGIG (reference sequence). The CDR3 region is CACNGQGAGNTIYF. The CDR3 nucleotides read TGTGCCTGTAACGGACAGGGGGCTGGAAACACCATATATTTT.

V gene TRBV4-1 combines with J gene TRBJ2-5, with 8 bases identical to TRBD1. Trimming cost V 1 base and J 5 bases; bases outside gene matches: 6. CDR1 is MGHRA and CDR2 is YSYEKL in the germline V gene. CDR3 size: 15 residues. The CDR3 spells CASSQGTGSLETQYF. In DNA, the CDR3 is TGCGCCAGCAGCCAAGGGACAGGGAGTCTGGAGACCCAGTACTTC.

The chain links TRBV7-2 to TRBJ1-4, with a weak D call TRBD1 (5 bases). Germline V gene sequence: CDR1 SGHTA, CDR2 FQGNSA. CDR3 length: 18 amino acids. V was clipped by 1 base and J by 7 bases, with 22 bases between them. CDR3 protein: CASSLGLSGRARGEKLFF. For the CDR3, the DNA is TGTGCCAGCAGCTTAGGACTTAGCGGCAGGGCGCGGGGTGAAAAACTGTTTTTT.

This clone was observed a few times. The V gene is TRBV7-2, the J gene TRBJ2-2; 11 nucleotides match TRBD2. CDR1 SGHTA and CDR2 FQGNSA come from the germline V gene. The CDR3 is 17 amino acids. V shed 2 bases and J 7 bases; nucleotides not matched to a gene: 9. The CDR3 loop reads CASSLSRLAGSSGELFF. Written as DNA, the CDR3 is TGTGCCAGCAGCTTATCTAGACTAGCGGGGAGCAGCGGGGAGCTGTTTTTT.

The chain carries TRBV7-2 and TRBJ1-1; the D gene is possibly TRBD1 (5 bases). The CDR3 runs to 17 residues. CDR1 SGHTA and CDR2 FQGNSA come from the germline V gene. V gave up 1 base and J gave up 0 bases, with 15 bases separating them. The chain's CDR3 is CASSLDGGSRLNTEAFF. As DNA, the CDR3 is TGTGCCAGCAGCTTAGACGGGGGGTCGCGATTGAACACTGAAGCTTTCTTT. Filled out from reference TRBV7-2 and TRBJ1-1, the complete variable domain reads GAGVSQSPSNKVTEKGKDVELRCDPISGHTALYWYRQSLGQGLEFLIYFQGNSAPDKSGLPSDRFSAERTGGSVSTLTIQRTQQEDSAVYLCASSLDGGSRLNTEAFFGQGTRLTVV.

The chain joins TRBV7-2 to TRBJ2-3, with D uncertain. V was shortened by 11 bases and J by 2 bases, with 8 bases between the two germline ends. The CDR3 length is 11 residues. The germline CDR1 and CDR2 sequences are SGHTA and FQGNSA. CDR3 sequence (DNA): TGTGCCTTGGGCTCCACAGATACGCAGTATTTT. Amino acids: CALGSTDTQYF. Together with reference TRBV7-2 and TRBJ2-3, the CDR3 gives the full variable domain: GAGVSQSPSNKVTEKGKDVELRCDPISGHTALYWYRQSLGQGLEFLIYFQGNSAPDKSGLPSDRFSAERTGGSVSTLTIQRTQQEDSAVYLCALGSTDTQYFGPGTRLTVL.

This sequence joins TRBV11-2 and TRBJ2-7; 11 nucleotides agree with TRBD2. From germline, CDR1 is SGHAT and CDR2 FQNNGV. V gave up 3 bases and J gave up 3 bases; unmatched junction bases: 7. This CDR3 contains 16 residues. CDR3 protein: CASSFRTSGGNYEQYF. The CDR3 DNA follows: TGTGCCAGCAGCTTTAGAACTAGCGGGGGTAACTACGAGCAGTACTTC.

This chain joins TRBV19 and TRBJ1-1; 7 bases map to TRBD1. J gave up 2 bases and V 6 bases, and 6 bases lay outside the gene matches. Per germline, CDR1 LNHDA and CDR2 SQIVND (reference sequence). The CDR3 has 14 amino acids. The CDR3, as DNA: TGTGCCAGTAGGCCGGGACAGTACAACACTGAAGCTTTCTTT. Translated: CASRPGQYNTEAFF.

Worth noting for this clone: An end of the junction differs from the germline gene, which may be a read error. The gene calls are TRBV6-6 and TRBJ2-2; 10 bases line up with TRBD1. The CDR3 is 16 residues long. CDR1 is MNHNY, CDR2 SVGAGI, per germline (reference sequence). DNA for the CDR3: TGTGCCAGCACCGAGACAGGGGGCGAGAACACCGGGGAGCTGGTTTTT. Amino acid sequence: CASTETGGENTGELVF.

The table lists this clone with a few counts. One junction end disagrees with the germline gene, perhaps due to a read error. V is TRBV7-9 and J is TRBJ1-1; D is perhaps TRBD1 (6 bases). CDR1 SEHNR and CDR2 FQNEAQ come from the germline V gene (reference sequence). The CDR3 runs 12 residues. CDR3 region: CSSSPRGTEAFF. CDR3 nucleotides: TGTTCCAGCAGCCCCAGGGGTACTGAAGCTTTCTTT.

The rearrangement joins TRBV11-2 to TRBJ1-3; unclear D gene. Germline V gene lookup returns CDR1 SGHAT and CDR2 FQNNGV. Trimming removed 0 bases from V and 4 bases from J, with 10 bases in between. The CDR3 covers 15 residues. DNA for the CDR3: TGTGCCAGCAGCTTAGATCGGGGTGCAGGAAACACCATATATTTT. It is translated as CASSLDRGAGNTIYF.